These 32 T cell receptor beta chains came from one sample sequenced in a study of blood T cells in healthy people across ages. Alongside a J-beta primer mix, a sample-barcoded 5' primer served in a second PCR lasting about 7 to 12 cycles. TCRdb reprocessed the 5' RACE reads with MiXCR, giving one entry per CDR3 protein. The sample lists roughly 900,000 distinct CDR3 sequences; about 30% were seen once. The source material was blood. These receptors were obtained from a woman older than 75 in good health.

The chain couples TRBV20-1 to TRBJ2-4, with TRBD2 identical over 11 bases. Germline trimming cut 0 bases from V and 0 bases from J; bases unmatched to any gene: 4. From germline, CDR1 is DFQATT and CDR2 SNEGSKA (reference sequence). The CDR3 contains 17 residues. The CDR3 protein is CSARDPLAGGAKNIQYF. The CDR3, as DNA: TGCAGTGCTAGAGATCCCCTAGCGGGGGGAGCCAAAAACATTCAGTACTTC.

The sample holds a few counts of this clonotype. This chain's CDR3 is CSVETQYSLGGGYTF. The CDR3 coding sequence is TGCAGCGTTGAGACCCAGTACAGCTTAGGCGGTGGCTACACCTTC. This chain connects TRBV29-1 to TRBJ1-2; no definite D call. Per germline, CDR1 SQVTM and CDR2 ANQGSEA. This CDR3 contains 15 residues. V lost 3 bases and J lost 7, with 21 bases in between.

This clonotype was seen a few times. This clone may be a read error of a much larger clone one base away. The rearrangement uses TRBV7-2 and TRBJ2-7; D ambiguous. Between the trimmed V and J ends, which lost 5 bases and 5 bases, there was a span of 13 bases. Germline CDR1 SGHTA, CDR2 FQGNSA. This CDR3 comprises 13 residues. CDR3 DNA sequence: TGTGCCAGCAGCCCACTTACAAGGAACGAGCAGTACTTC. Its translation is CASSPLTRNEQYF.

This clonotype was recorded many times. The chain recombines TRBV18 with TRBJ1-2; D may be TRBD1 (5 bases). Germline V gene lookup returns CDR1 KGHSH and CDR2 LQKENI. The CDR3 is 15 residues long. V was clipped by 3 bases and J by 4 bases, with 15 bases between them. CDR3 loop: CASSPSKGPGYGYTF. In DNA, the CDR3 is TGTGCCAGCTCACCGTCCAAGGGGCCCGGCTATGGCTACACCTTC.

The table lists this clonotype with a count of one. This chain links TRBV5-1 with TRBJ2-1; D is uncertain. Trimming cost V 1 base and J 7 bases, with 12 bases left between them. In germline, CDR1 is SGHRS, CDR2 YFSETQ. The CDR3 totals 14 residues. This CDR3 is CASSLFTSGNEQFF. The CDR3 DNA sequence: TGCGCCAGCAGCTTGTTCACCTCCGGGAATGAGCAGTTCTTC.

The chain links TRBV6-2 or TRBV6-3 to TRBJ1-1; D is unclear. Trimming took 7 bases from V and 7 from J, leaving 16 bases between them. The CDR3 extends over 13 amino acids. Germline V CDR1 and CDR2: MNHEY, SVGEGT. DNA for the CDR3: TGTGCCAGCAATCGGAGGGAGGCCTTTGAAGCTTTCTTT. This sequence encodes CASNRREAFEAFF.

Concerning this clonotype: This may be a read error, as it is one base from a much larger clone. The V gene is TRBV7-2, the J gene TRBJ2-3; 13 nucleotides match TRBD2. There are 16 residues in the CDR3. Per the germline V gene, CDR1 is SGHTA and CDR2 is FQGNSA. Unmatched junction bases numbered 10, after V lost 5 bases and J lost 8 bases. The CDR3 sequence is CASSTGLAGQWGTQYF. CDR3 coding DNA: TGTGCCAGCAGCACGGGACTAGCGGGACAGTGGGGTACGCAGTATTTT.

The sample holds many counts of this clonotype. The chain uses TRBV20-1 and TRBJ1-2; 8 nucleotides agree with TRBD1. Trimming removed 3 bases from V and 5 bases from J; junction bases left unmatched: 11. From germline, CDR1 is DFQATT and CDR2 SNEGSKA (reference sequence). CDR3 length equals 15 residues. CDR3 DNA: TGCAGTGCTAGGAAGGCGGGACAGGTCCTTTATGGCTACACCTTC. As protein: CSARKAGQVLYGYTF.

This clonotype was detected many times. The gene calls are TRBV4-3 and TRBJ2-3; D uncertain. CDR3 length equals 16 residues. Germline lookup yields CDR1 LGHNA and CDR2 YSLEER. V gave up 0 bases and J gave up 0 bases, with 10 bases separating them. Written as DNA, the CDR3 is TGCGCCAGCAGCCAAGATGGAAGAGCCAGCACAGATACGCAGTATTTT. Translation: CASSQDGRASTDTQYF.

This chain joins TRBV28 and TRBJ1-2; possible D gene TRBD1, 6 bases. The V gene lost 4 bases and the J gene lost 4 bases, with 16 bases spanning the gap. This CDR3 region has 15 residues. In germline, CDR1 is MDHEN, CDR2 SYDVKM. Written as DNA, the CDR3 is TGTGCCAGCAGTTCCCCCGGGAGGGGGGCCTATGGCTACACCTTC. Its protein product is CASSSPGRGAYGYTF.

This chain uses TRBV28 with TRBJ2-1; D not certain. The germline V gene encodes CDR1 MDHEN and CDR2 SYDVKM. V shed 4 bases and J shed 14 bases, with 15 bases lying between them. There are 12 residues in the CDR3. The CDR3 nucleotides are TGTGCCAGCAGTTCCCCCCCGGGCAATAAGTTCTTC. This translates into CASSSPPGNKFF.

CDR3 coding DNA: TGCGCCAGCAGCCAAGGGGGGGCTAGCGGGGAAAATGAGCAGTTCTTC. This translates into CASSQGGASGENEQFF. The rearrangement links TRBV4-1 to TRBJ2-1; 9 positions match TRBD2. CDR3 length: 16 amino acids. J lost 7 bases, V lost 1 base, and 8 bases had no gene match. In germline, CDR1 is MGHRA, CDR2 YSYEKL.

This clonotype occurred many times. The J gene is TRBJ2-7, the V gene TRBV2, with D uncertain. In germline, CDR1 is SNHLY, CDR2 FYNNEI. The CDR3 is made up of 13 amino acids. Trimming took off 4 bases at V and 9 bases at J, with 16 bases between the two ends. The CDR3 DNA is TGTGCCAGCAGTGGATCGTTGGGTCCGGGGCAGTACTTC. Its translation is CASSGSLGPGQYF. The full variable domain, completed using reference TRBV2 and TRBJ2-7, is EPEVTQTPSHQVTQMGQEVILRCVPISNHLYFYWYRQILGQKVEFLVSFYNNEISEKSEIFDDQFSVERPDGSNFTLKIRSTKLEDSAMYFCASSGSLGPGQYFGPGTRLTVT.

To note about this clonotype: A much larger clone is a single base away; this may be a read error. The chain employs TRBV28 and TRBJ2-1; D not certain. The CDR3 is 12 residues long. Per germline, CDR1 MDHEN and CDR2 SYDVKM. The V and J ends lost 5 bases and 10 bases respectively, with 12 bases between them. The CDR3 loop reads CASSDTLREQFF. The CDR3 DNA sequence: TGTGCCAGCAGTGACACCCTTAGGGAGCAGTTCTTC.

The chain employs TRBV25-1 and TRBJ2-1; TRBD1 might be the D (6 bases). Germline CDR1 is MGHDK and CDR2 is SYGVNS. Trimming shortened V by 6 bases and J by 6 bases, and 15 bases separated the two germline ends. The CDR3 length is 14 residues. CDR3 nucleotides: TGTGCCAGCAGGGAGACAGGTTTGGGCAATGAGCAGTTCTTC. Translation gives CASRETGLGNEQFF.

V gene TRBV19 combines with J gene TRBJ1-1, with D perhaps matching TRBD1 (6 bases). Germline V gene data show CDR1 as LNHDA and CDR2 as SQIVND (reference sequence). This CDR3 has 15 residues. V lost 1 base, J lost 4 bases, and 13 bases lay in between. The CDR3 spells CASSIAYRAGTEAFF. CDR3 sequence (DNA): TGTGCCAGTAGTATAGCCTACAGGGCGGGCACTGAAGCTTTCTTT. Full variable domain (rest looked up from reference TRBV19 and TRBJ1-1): DGGITQSPKYLFRKEGQNVTLSCEQNLNHDAMYWYRQDPGQGLRLIYYSQIVNDFQKGDIAEGYSVSREKKESFPLTVTSAQKNPTAFYLCASSIAYRAGTEAFFGQGTRLTVV.

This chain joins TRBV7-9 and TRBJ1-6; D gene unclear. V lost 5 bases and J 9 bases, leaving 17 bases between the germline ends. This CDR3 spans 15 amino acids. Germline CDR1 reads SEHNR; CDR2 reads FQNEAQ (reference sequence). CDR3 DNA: TGTGCCAGCAGCCCTGGAGGGTCCACCCTTTCACCCCTCCACTTT. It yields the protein CASSPGGSTLSPLHF.

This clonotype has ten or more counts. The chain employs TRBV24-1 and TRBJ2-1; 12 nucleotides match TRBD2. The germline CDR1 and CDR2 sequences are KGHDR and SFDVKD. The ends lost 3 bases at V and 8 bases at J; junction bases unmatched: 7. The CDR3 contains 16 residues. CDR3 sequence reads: CATSDRASGGGDEQFF. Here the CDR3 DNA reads TGTGCCACCAGTGATCGGGCTAGCGGGGGGGGAGATGAGCAGTTCTTC.

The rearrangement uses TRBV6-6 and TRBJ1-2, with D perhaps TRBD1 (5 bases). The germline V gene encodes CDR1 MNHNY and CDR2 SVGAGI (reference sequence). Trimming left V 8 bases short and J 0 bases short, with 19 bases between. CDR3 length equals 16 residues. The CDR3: CASWVGSRTPNYGYTF. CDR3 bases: TGTGCCAGCTGGGTGGGCAGCCGGACACCTAACTATGGCTACACCTTC.

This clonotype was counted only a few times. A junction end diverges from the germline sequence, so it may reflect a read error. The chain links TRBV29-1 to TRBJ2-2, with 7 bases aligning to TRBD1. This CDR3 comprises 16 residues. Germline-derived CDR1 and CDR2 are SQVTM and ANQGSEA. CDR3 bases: TGCAGCGGCTACCGACAGGGTACGTCGAACACCAGGGAGCTGTTTTTT. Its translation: CSGYRQGTSNTRELFF.

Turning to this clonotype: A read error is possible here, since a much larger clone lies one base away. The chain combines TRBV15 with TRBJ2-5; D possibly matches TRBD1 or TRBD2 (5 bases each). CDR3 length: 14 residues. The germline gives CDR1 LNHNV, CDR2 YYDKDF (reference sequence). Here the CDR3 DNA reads TGTGCCACCGGCAGAGGGGCCCTAGGAGAGACCCAGTACTTC. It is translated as CATGRGALGETQYF.

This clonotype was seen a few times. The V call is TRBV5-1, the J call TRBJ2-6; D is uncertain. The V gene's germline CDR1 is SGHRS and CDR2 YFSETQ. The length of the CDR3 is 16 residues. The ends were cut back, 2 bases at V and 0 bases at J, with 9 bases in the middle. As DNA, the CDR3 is TGCGCCAGCAGCTTCGGTACAAACTCTGGGGCCAACGTCCTGACTTTC. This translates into CASSFGTNSGANVLTF.

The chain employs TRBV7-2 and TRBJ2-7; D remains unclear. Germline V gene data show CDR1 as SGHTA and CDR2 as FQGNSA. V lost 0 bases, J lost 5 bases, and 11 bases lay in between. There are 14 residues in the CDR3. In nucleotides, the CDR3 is TGTGCCAGCAGCTTAGCAGTAGGAACCCACGAGCAGTACTTC. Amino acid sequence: CASSLAVGTHEQYF. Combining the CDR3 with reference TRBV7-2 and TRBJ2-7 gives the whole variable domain GAGVSQSPSNKVTEKGKDVELRCDPISGHTALYWYRQSLGQGLEFLIYFQGNSAPDKSGLPSDRFSAERTGGSVSTLTIQRTQQEDSAVYLCASSLAVGTHEQYFGPGTRLTVT.

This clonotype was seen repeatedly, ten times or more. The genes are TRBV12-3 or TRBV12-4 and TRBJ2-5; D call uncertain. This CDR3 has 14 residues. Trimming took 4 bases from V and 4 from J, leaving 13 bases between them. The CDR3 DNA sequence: TGTGCCAGCAGTTCCCTATTGGAGAGAGAGACCCAGTACTTC. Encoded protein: CASSSLLERETQYF.

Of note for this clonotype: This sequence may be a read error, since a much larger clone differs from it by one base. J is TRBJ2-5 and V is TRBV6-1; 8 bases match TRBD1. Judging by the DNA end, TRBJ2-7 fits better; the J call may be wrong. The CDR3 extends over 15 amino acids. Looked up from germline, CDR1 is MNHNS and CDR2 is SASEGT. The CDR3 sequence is CASRLHGQGRYEQYF. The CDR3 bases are TGTGCCAGCCGCCTTCACGGACAGGGCAGATACGAGCAGTACTTC.

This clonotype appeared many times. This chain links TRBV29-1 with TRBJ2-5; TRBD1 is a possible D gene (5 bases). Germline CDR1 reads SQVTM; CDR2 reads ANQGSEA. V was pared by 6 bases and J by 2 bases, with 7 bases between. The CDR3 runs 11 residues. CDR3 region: CSVDRQETQYF. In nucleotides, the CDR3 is TGCAGCGTCGACAGACAAGAGACCCAGTACTTC. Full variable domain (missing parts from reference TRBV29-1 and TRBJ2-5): SAVISQKPSRDICQRGTSLTIQCQVDSQVTMMFWYRQQPGQSLTLIATANQGSEATYESGFVIDKFPISRPNLTFSTLTVSNMSPEDSSIYLCSVDRQETQYFGPGTRLLVL.

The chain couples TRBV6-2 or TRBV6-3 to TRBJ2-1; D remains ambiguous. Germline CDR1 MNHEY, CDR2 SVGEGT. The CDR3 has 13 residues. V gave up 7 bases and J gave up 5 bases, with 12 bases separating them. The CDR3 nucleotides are TGTGCCAGCAATTCGCGGATAGACAATGAGCAGTTCTTC. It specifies CASNSRIDNEQFF.

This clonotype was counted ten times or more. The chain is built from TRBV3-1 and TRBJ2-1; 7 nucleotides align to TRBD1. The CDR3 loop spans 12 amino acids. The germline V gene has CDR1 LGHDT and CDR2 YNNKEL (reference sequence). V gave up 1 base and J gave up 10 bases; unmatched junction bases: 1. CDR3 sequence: CASSQVTGEQFF. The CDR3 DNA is TGTGCCAGCAGCCAAGTGACAGGGGAGCAGTTCTTC.

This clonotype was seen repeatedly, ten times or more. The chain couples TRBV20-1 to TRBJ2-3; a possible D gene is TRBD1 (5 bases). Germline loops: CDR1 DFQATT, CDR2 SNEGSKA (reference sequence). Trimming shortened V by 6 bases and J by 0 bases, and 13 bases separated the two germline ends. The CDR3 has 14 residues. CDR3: CSAPHRLSTDTQYF. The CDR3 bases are TGCAGTGCCCCCCACAGGCTGAGCACAGATACGCAGTATTTT.

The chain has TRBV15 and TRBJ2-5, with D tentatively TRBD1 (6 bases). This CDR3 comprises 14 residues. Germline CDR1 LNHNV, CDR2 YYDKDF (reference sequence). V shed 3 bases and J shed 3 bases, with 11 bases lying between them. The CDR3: CATSRAGQKETQYF. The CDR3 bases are TGTGCCACCAGCAGGGCAGGACAGAAAGAGACCCAGTACTTC.

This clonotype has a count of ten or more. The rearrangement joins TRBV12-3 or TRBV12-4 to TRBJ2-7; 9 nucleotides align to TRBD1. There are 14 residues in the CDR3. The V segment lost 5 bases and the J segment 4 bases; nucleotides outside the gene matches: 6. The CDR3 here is CASSPGTGQYEQYF. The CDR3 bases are TGTGCCAGCAGTCCCGGGACAGGGCAGTACGAGCAGTACTTC.

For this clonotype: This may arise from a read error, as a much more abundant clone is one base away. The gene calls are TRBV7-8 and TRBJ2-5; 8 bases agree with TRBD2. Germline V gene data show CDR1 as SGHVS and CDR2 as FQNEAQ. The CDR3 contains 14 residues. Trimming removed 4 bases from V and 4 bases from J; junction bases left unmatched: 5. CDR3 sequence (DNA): TGTGCCAGCAGCTCGGGGGGGCCGGGAGAGACCCAGTACTTC. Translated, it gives CASSSGGPGETQYF.